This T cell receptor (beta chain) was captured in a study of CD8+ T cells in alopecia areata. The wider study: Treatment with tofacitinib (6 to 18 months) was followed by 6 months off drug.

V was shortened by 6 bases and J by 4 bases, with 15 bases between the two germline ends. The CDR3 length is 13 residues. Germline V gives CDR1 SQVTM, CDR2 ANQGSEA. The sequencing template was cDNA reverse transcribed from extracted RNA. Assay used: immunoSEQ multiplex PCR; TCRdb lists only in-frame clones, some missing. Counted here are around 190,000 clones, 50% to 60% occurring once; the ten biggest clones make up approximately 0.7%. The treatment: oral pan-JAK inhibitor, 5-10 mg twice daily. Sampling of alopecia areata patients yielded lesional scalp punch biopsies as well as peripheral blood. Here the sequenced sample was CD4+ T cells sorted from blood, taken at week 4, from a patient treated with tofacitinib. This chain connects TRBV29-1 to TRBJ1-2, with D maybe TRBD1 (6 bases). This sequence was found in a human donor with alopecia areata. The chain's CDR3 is CSVSILQGYGYTF. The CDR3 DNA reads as TGCAGCGTCTCGATATTACAGGGCTATGGCTACACCTTC.